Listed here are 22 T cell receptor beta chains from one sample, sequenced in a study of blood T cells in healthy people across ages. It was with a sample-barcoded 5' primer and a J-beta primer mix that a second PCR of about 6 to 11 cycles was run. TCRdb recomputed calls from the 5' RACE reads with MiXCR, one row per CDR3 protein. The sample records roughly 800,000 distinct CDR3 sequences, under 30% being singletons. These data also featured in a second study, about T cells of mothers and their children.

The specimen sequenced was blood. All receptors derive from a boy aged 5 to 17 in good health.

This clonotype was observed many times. This CDR3 is CASSGLAGDQETQYF. DNA of the CDR3: TGTGCCAGCAGTGGACTAGCGGGGGACCAAGAGACCCAGTACTTC. V is TRBV3-1 and J is TRBJ2-5, with 13 positions matching TRBD2. Germline lookup yields CDR1 LGHDT and CDR2 YNNKEL (reference sequence). Trimming at V came to 6 bases and at J to 0 bases, leaving 1 base not matched to a gene. CDR3 length: 15 amino acids.

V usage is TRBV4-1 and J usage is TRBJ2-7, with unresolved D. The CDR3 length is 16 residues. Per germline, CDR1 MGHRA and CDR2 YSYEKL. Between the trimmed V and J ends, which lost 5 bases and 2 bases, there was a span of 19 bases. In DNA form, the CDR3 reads TGCGCCAGCAGCGTGCGCTTATCGACGACGACCTACGAGCAGTACTTC. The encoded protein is CASSVRLSTTTYEQYF.

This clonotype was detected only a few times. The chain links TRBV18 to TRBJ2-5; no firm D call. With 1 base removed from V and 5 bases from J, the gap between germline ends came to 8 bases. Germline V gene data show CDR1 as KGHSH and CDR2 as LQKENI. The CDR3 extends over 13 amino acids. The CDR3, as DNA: TGTGCCAGCTCACCACGGCGGTCCGAGACCCAGTACTTC. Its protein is CASSPRRSETQYF.

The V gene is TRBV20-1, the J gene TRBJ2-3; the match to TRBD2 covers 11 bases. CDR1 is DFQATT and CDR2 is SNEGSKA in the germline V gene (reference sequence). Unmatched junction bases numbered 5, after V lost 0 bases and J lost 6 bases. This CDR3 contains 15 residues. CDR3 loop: CSARELAGGRDTQYF. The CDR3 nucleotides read TGCAGTGCTAGAGAGCTAGCGGGGGGCAGGGATACGCAGTATTTT.

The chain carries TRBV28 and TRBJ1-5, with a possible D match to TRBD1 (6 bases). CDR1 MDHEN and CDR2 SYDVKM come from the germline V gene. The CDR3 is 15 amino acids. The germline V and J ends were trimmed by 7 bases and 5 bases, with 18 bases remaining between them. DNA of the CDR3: TGTGCCAGCATTCCGGCAGGGGTGGTGGATCAGCCCCAGCATTTT. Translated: CASIPAGVVDQPQHF.

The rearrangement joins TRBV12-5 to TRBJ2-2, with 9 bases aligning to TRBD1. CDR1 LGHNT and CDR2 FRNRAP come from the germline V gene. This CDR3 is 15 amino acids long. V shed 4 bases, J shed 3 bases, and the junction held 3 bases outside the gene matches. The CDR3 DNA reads TGTGCTAGTGGTTCACAGGGGGCCCACACCGGGGAGCTGTTTTTT. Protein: CASGSQGAHTGELFF. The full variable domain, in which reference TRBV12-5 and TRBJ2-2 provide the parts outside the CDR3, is DARVTQTPRHKVTEMGQEVTMRCQPILGHNTVFWYRQTMMQGLELLAYFRNRAPLDDSGMPKDRFSAEMPDATLATLKIQPSEPRDSAVYFCASGSQGAHTGELFFGEGSRLTVL.

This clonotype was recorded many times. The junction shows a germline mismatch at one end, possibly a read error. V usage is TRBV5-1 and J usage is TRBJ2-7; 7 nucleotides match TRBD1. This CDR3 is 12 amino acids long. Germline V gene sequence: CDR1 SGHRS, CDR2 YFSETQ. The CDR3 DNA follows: TGTGCCAGCAGCCGGGACAGCTACGAGCAGTACTTC. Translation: CASSRDSYEQYF.

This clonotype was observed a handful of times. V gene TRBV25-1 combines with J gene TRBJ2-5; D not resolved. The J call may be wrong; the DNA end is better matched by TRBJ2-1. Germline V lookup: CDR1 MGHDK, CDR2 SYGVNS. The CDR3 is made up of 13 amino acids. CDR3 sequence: CASSEWSDNEQFF. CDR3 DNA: TGTGCCAGCAGTGAATGGAGCGACAATGAGCAGTTCTTC.

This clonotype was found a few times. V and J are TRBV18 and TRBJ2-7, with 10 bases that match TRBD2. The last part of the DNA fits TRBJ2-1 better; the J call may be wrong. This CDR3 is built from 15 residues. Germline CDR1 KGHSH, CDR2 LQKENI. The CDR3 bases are TGTGCCAGCTCACTCCTAGCGGGGGTAGTCGATGAGCAGTTCTTC. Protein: CASSLLAGVVDEQFF.

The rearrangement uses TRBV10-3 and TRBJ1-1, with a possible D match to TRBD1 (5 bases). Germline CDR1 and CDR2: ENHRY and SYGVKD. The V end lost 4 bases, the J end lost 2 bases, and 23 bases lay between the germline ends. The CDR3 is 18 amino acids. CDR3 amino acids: CAISAGTGPGDSNTEAFF. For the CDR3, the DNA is TGTGCCATCAGTGCCGGGACGGGTCCGGGGGACTCTAACACTGAAGCTTTCTTT.

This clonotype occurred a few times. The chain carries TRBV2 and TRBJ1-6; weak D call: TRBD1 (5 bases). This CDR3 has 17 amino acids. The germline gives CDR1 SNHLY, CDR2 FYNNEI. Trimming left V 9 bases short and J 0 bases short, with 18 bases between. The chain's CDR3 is CARGKRQTSSYNSPLHF. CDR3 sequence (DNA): TGTGCCAGAGGGAAACGACAGACAAGCTCCTATAATTCACCCCTCCACTTT. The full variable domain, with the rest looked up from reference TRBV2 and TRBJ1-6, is EPEVTQTPSHQVTQMGQEVILRCVPISNHLYFYWYRQILGQKVEFLVSFYNNEISEKSEIFDDQFSVERPDGSNFTLKIRSTKLEDSAMYFCARGKRQTSSYNSPLHFGNGTRLTVT.

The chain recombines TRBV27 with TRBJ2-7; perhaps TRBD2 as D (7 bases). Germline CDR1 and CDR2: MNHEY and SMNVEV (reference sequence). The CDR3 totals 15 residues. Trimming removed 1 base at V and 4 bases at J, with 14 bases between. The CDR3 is CASSLYRGAEYEQYF. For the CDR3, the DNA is TGTGCCAGCAGTTTATATCGGGGGGCGGAGTACGAGCAGTACTTC.

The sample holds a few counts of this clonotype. Here the CDR3 reads CASSFPPADSRSGNTIYF. CDR3 coding DNA: TGTGCCAGCAGCTTTCCCCCCGCCGACAGTCGCTCTGGAAACACCATATATTTT. The V gene is TRBV7-9, the J gene TRBJ1-3; D perhaps matches TRBD1 (5 bases). The V and J ends lost 3 bases and 0 bases respectively, with 18 bases between them. CDR1 is SEHNR, CDR2 FQNEAQ, per germline (reference sequence). The CDR3 contains 18 residues.

CDR3 residues: CASSQERHTPQETQYF. CDR3 DNA sequence: TGTGCCAGCAGCCAAGAGAGGCATACTCCTCAAGAGACCCAGTACTTC. The chain has TRBV3-1 and TRBJ2-5; D gene ambiguous. V dropped 0 bases and J dropped 2 bases, with 13 bases sitting between them. The germline gives CDR1 LGHDT, CDR2 YNNKEL (reference sequence). The CDR3 has 16 amino acids.

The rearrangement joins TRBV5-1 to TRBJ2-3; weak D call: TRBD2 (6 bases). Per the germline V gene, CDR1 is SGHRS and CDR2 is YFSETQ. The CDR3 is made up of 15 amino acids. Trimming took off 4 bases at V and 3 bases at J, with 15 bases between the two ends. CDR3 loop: CASSTGLPLTDTQYF. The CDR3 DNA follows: TGCGCCAGCAGCACGGGACTCCCGCTAACAGATACGCAGTATTTT. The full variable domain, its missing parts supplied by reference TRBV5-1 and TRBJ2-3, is KAGVTQTPRYLIKTRGQQVTLSCSPISGHRSVSWYQQTPGQGLQFLFEYFSETQRNKGNFPGRFSGRQFSNSRSEMNVSTLELGDSALYLCASSTGLPLTDTQYFGPGTRLTVL.

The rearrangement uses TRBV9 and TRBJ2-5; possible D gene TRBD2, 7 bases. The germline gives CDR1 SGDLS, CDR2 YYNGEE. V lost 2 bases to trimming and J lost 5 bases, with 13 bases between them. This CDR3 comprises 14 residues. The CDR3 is CASSVGRGRETQYF. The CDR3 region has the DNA TGTGCCAGCAGCGTGGGGCGGGGGCGGGAGACCCAGTACTTC.

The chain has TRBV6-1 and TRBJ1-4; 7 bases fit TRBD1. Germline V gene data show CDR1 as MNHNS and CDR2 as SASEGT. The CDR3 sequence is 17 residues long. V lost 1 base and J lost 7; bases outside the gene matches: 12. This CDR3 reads CASSEGPHRTGPEKLFF. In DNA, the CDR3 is TGTGCCAGCAGTGAAGGGCCGCACAGGACAGGCCCTGAAAAACTGTTTTTT.

CDR3 amino acids: CASSRTPSREEGELFF. As DNA, the CDR3 is TGCGCCAGCAGCCGTACTCCTTCAAGAGAAGAGGGGGAGCTGTTTTTT. The J gene is TRBJ2-2, the V gene TRBV5-1; D uncertain. This CDR3 has 16 residues. Germline V gene sequence: CDR1 SGHRS, CDR2 YFSETQ. Trimming shortened V by 4 bases and J by 8 bases, and 21 bases separated the two germline ends.

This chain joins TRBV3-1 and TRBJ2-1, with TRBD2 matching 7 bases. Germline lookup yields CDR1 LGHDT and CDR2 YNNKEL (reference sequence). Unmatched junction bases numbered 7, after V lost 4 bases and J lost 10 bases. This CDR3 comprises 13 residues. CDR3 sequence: CASSPSGPQEQFF. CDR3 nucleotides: TGTGCCAGCAGCCCTAGCGGTCCTCAGGAGCAGTTCTTC.

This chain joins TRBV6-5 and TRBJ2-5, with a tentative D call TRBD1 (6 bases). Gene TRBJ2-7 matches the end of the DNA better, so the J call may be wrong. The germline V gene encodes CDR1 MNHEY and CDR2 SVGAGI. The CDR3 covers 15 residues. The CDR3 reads CASSYSQGKTYEQYF. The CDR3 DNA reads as TGTGCCAGCAGTTACTCTCAGGGGAAGACCTACGAGCAGTACTTC.

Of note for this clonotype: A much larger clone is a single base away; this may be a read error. CDR3 loop: CANSLVSGGPDSYNEQFF. The CDR3 nucleotides read TGTGCCAACAGCTTAGTCAGCGGGGGTCCAGATTCCTACAATGAGCAGTTCTTC. This chain joins TRBV7-2 and TRBJ2-1, with 8 bases that match TRBD2. The CDR3 is 18 residues long. Germline CDR1 and CDR2: SGHTA and FQGNSA.

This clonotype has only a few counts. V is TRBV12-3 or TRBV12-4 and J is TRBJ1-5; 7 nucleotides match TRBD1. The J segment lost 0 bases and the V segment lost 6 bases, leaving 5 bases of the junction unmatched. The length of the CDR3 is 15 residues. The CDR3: CASSPGQLSNQPQHF. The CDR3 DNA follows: TGTGCCAGCAGCCCGGGACAGCTTAGCAATCAGCCCCAGCATTTT.